This T cell receptor beta chain derives from a study of Ad26.COV2.S vaccination and SARS-CoV-2 variants. Background on the study: Intramuscularly, Ad26.COV2.S was given either once or twice, 56 days apart.

Specified treatment: roughly 18 received Ad26.COV2.S at low or high dose, single or two shots; roughly five received placebo; per-sample allocation not given. Sampling was performed 63 days after the first vaccine or placebo injection. Vaccination employed an Ad26 vector expressing the Wuhan-strain SARS-CoV-2 spike. Produced via immunoSEQ multiplex PCR; TCRdb's table is partial and in-frame only. The data contain about 280,000 clones, approximately 89% of them singletons. The CDR3 loop spans 15 amino acids. V shed 0 bases and J shed 7 bases, with 14 bases lying between them. Germline V gene lookup returns CDR1 SGHTS and CDR2 YDEGEE.

The J gene is TRBJ2-1, the V gene TRBV5-8; D may be TRBD2 (5 bases). This TCR derives from a person between 18 and 59 years old who received the Ad26.COV2.S COVID-19 vaccine or a placebo. The starting material was peripheral blood, obtained in a trial of Ad26.COV2.S vaccine versus placebo. The CDR3 nucleotides read TGTGCCAGCAGCTTGGGGCGCTGGGAGCGTAATGAGCAGTTCTTC. Protein sequence: CASSLGRWERNEQFF.